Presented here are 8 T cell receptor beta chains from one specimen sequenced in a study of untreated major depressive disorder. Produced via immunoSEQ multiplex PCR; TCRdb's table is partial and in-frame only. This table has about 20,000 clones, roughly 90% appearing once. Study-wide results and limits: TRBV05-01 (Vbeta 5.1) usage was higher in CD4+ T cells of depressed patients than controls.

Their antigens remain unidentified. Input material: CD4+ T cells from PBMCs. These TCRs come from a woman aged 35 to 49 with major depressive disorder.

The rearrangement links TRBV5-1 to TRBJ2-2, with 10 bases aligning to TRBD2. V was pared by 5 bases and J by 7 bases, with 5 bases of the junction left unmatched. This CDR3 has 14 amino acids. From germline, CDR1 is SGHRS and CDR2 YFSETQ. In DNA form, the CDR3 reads TGCGCCAGCAGTCCTAGCGGGGGTGTCGGGGAGCTGTTTTTT. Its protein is CASSPSGGVGELFF.

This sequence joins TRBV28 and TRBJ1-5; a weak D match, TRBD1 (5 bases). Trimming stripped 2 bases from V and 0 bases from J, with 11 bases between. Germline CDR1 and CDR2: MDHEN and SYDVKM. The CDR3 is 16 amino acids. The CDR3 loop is CASSLVTAYSNQPQHF. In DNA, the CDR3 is TGTGCCAGCAGTTTAGTGACAGCCTATAGCAATCAGCCCCAGCATTTT.

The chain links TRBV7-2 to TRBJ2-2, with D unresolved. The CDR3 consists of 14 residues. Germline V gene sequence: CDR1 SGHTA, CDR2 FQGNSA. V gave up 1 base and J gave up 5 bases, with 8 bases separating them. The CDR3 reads CASSLGFTTGELFF. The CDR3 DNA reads TGTGCCAGCAGCTTAGGGTTTACTACCGGGGAGCTGTTTTTT.

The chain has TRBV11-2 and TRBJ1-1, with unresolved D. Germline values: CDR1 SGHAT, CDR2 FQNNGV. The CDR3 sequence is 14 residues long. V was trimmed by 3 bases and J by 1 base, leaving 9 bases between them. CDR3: CASSLATQNTEAFF. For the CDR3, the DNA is TGTGCCAGCAGCTTGGCTACCCAGAACACTGAAGCTTTCTTT. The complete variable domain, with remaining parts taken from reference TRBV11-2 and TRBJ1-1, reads EAGVAQSPRYKIIEKRQSVAFWCNPISGHATLYWYQQILGQGPKLLIQFQNNGVVDDSQLPKDRFSAERLKGVDSTLKIQPAKLEDSAVYLCASSLATQNTEAFFGQGTRLTVV.

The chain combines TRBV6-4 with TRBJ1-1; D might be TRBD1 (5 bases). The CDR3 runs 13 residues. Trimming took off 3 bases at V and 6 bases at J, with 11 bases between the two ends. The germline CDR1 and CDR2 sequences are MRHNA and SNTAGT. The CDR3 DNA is TGTGCCAGCAGTGAACAGGCGTTGTCTGAAGCTTTCTTT. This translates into CASSEQALSEAFF.

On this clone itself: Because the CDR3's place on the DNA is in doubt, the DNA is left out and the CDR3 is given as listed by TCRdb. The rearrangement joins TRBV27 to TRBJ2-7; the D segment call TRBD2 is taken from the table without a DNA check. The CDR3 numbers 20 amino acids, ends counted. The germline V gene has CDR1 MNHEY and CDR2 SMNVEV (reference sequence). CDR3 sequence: CASSFGVAIFWSGRGYEQYV.

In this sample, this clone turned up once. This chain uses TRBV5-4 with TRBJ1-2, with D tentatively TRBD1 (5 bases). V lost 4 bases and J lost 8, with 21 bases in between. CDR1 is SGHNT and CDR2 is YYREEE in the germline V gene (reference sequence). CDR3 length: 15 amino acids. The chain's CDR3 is CASSPRSSGRGGYTF. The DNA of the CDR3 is TGTGCCAGCAGCCCGAGATCGTCGGGGCGGGGAGGCTACACCTTC.

In nucleotides, the CDR3 is TGTGCCCACCAGCGGGGACCTACGAACACCGGGGAGCTGTTTTTT. It encodes CAHQRGPTNTGELFF. The chain employs TRBV30 and TRBJ2-2; TRBD2 agrees at 7 bases. In germline, CDR1 is GTSNPN, CDR2 SVGIG (reference sequence). The ends lost 8 bases at V and 0 bases at J; junction bases unmatched: 9. There are 15 residues in the CDR3.